This T cell receptor (beta chain) was sequenced during a study of T cells in Graves' hyperthyroidism and ophthalmopathy. The investigators amplified TCR beta CDR3 regions from RNA transcripts. Initially, a first-round RT-PCR of the TCR CDR3 employed the HTBI primer set. TCRdb used MiXCR to reprocess the multiplex PCR reads, holding one entry per CDR3 protein. The sample records fewer than 600,000 distinct CDR3 sequences, about 15% being singletons. Germline V gene lookup returns CDR1 SGHRS and CDR2 YFSETQ. V gave up 4 bases and J gave up 4 bases; unmatched junction bases: 15. This CDR3 has 18 amino acids. This clonotype was seen many times. PBMCs were collected from a 10 ml volume of fresh peripheral blood.

The sequencing input was blood. This TCR derives from a woman aged 35 to 49 with Graves' hyperthyroidism. The chain uses TRBV5-1 and TRBJ2-3, with 10 bases that match TRBD2. This CDR3 reads CASSPPGAGGRRADTQYF. For the CDR3, the DNA is TGCGCCAGCAGCCCGCCTGGAGCGGGAGGGAGACGCGCAGATACGCAGTATTTT.